The entry that follows covers one T cell receptor (beta chain) sequence. Germline-derived CDR1 and CDR2 are MNHEY and SVGAGI. This CDR3 is 15 amino acids long. V lost 6 bases, J lost 6 bases, and 11 bases stayed unmatched. The assay was immunoSEQ multiplex PCR, and TCRdb's table has in-frame clones only and misses some. The data contain approximately 40,000 clones, approximately 90% of them seen just once; the ten biggest clones take up roughly 0.55%. This record belongs to a study of T cell changes during pregnancy in multiple sclerosis. Sequenced here: CD4+ T cells from peripheral blood mononuclear cells, sampled in the third trimester of pregnancy. The origin of this receptor is a female donor with multiple sclerosis, enrolled in a pregnancy study. This chain uses TRBV6-5 with TRBJ2-1; 7 positions match TRBD2. The CDR3 coding sequence is TGTGCCAGCAGGGGGATAGCGGGTGCAACCAATGAGCAGTTCTTC. This translates into CASRGIAGATNEQFF.